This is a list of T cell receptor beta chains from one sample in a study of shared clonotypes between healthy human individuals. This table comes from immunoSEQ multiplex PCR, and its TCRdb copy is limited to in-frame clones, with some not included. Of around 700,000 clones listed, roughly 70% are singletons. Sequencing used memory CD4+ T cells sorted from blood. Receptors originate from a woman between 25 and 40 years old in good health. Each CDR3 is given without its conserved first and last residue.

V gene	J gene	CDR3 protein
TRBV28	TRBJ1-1	ASSLGHRGQPTIEAF
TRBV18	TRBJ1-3	ASSQGSFGNTIY
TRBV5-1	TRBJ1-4	ASSPHPGLTNEKLF
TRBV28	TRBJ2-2	ASSLSGLPGELF
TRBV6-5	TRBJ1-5	ASRPRTGHQPQH
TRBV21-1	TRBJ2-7	ASSNPGHGYEQY
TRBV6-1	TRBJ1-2	ASSEQGQRGYGYT
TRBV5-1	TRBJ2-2	ASNRAGELF
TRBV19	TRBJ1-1	ASSLGQAMNTEAF
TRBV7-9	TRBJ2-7	ASSLASGSFDEQY
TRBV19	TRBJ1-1	ASSIDWTGMNTEAF